This is a list of T cell receptor beta chains from one sample in a study. Each CDR3 protein is one row after TCRdb ran MiXCR on the 5' RACE reads. Of tens of thousands of distinct CDR3 sequences listed, about a sixth are singletons. Input material: naive CD4+ T cells sorted from blood. These receptors all come from a female donor with breast cancer. Both conserved end residues are part of each CDR3. The order of the fields is J gene, clone size, D gene, V gene, CDR3 protein, CDR3 DNA. D genes are given only for firm matches. Some rows have no size entry. The others give once, few or many, or a class for an expanded clone.

j_gene: TRBJ2-7; abundance: NA; d_gene: NA; v_gene: TRBV7-8; CDR3aa: CASSSLAREGEQYF; CDR3nt: TGTGCCAGCAGCTCACTAGCACGGGAAGGCGAGCAGTACTTC
j_gene: TRBJ1-1; abundance: NA; d_gene: NA; v_gene: TRBV18; CDR3aa: CASSPYINTEAFF; CDR3nt: TGTGCTAGCTCACCCTATATTAACACTGAAGCTTTCTTT
j_gene: TRBJ2-7; abundance: few; d_gene: TRBD1; v_gene: TRBV12-3/TRBV12-4; CDR3aa: CASRAGQARSYEQYF; CDR3nt: TGTGCCAGCAGGGCGGGACAGGCCCGCTCCTACGAGCAGTACTTC
j_gene: TRBJ1-2; abundance: many; d_gene: NA; v_gene: TRBV12-3/TRBV12-4; CDR3aa: CASSLNPGYGYTF; CDR3nt: TGTGCCAGCAGTTTAAATCCCGGCTATGGCTACACCTTC
j_gene: TRBJ1-1; abundance: few; d_gene: TRBD1; v_gene: TRBV14; CDR3aa: CASSPPGQYYLNTEAFF; CDR3nt: TGTGCCAGCAGCCCCCCGGGACAGTACTACCTGAACACTGAAGCTTTCTTT
j_gene: TRBJ1-1; abundance: many; d_gene: NA; v_gene: TRBV5-1; CDR3aa: CASKSMPGDTEAFF; CDR3nt: TGCGCCAGCAAATCAATGCCCGGAGACACTGAAGCTTTCTTT
j_gene: TRBJ2-1; abundance: NA; d_gene: TRBD2; v_gene: TRBV9; CDR3aa: CASSVVAGGGNEQFF; CDR3nt: TGTGCCAGCAGCGTAGTAGCGGGAGGGGGGAATGAACAGTTCTTC
j_gene: TRBJ1-3; abundance: NA; d_gene: NA; v_gene: TRBV7-8; CDR3aa: CASSFLRGRLGTTGSGNTIYF; CDR3nt: TGTGCCAGCAGCTTCTTGCGGGGCAGGCTGGGCACGACTGGCTCTGGAAACACCATATATTTT
j_gene: TRBJ2-3; abundance: NA; d_gene: NA; v_gene: TRBV6-2/TRBV6-3; CDR3aa: CASRNIQGTDTQYF; CDR3nt: TGTGCCAGCAGGAATATACAGGGCACAGATACGCAGTATTTT
j_gene: TRBJ2-7; abundance: NA; d_gene: NA; v_gene: TRBV5-1; CDR3aa: CASSFGGDRGEQYF; CDR3nt: TGCGCCAGCAGCTTTGGCGGGGATCGGGGCGAGCAGTACTTC
j_gene: TRBJ2-5; abundance: many; d_gene: NA; v_gene: TRBV9; CDR3aa: CASSVGSIWQETQYF; CDR3nt: TGTGCCAGCAGCGTGGGTAGCATTTGGCAAGAGACCCAGTACTTC
j_gene: TRBJ2-5; abundance: NA; d_gene: TRBD1; v_gene: TRBV18; CDR3aa: CASSPSPGGTETQYF; CDR3nt: TGTGCCAGCTCACCGAGCCCAGGGGGCACAGAGACCCAGTACTTC
j_gene: TRBJ2-1; abundance: NA; d_gene: TRBD2; v_gene: TRBV15; CDR3aa: CATSKQAGTRNEQFF; CDR3nt: TGTGCCACCAGCAAACAAGCGGGAACGCGGAATGAGCAGTTCTTC
j_gene: TRBJ2-1; abundance: NA; d_gene: NA; v_gene: TRBV23-1; CDR3aa: CASSPYGEQRFYSYNEQFF; CDR3nt: TGCGCCAGCAGTCCTTACGGGGAACAGCGCTTTTACTCCTACAATGAGCAGTTCTTC
j_gene: TRBJ1-1; abundance: NA; d_gene: NA; v_gene: TRBV9; CDR3aa: CASSVASQGLVNTEAFF; CDR3nt: TGTGCCAGCAGCGTAGCCAGCCAGGGTTTGGTGAACACTGAAGCTTTCTTT
j_gene: TRBJ1-2; abundance: many; d_gene: TRBD1; v_gene: TRBV7-8; CDR3aa: CASSTHRDRDEGYTF; CDR3nt: TGTGCCAGCAGCACCCATCGGGACAGGGACGAGGGCTACACCTTC
j_gene: TRBJ2-1; abundance: NA; d_gene: TRBD2; v_gene: TRBV20-1; CDR3aa: CSASLAGGPDEQFF; CDR3nt: TGCAGTGCTAGCCTAGCGGGAGGGCCCGATGAGCAGTTCTTC
j_gene: TRBJ1-3; abundance: few; d_gene: NA; v_gene: TRBV10-3; CDR3aa: CAISESTGGVGNTIYF; CDR3nt: TGTGCCATCAGTGAGTCGACGGGGGGAGTTGGAAACACCATATATTTT
j_gene: TRBJ2-5; abundance: few; d_gene: NA; v_gene: TRBV11-2; CDR3aa: CASSLYSETETQYF; CDR3nt: TGTGCCAGCAGCCTGTATAGTGAAACCGAGACCCAGTACTTC
j_gene: TRBJ1-2; abundance: NA; d_gene: NA; v_gene: TRBV27; CDR3aa: CASSPGQTGGYTF; CDR3nt: TGTGCCAGCAGCCCAGGACAAACGGGAGGCTACACCTTC
j_gene: TRBJ1-5; abundance: many; d_gene: TRBD1; v_gene: TRBV4-3; CDR3aa: CASSQEHRGQPQHF; CDR3nt: TGCGCCAGCAGCCAAGAGCACAGGGGCCAGCCCCAGCATTTT
j_gene: TRBJ1-5; abundance: few; d_gene: NA; v_gene: TRBV28; CDR3aa: CASSFGFGGGNQPQHF; CDR3nt: TGTGCCAGCAGTTTCGGTTTCGGGGGGGGGAATCAGCCCCAGCATTTT
j_gene: TRBJ2-5; abundance: few; d_gene: NA; v_gene: TRBV5-1; CDR3aa: CASNGLAGMETQYF; CDR3nt: TGCGCCAGCAATGGTCTGGCAGGGATGGAGACCCAGTACTTC
j_gene: TRBJ1-1; abundance: NA; d_gene: TRBD1; v_gene: TRBV7-2; CDR3aa: CASSRGQGTNTEAFF; CDR3nt: TGTGCCAGCAGCCGGGGACAGGGGACGAACACTGAAGCTTTCTTT
j_gene: TRBJ2-2; abundance: few; d_gene: NA; v_gene: TRBV6-1; CDR3aa: CATSRPAYGNTGELFF; CDR3nt: TGTGCCACCTCTCGGCCAGCGTATGGAAACACCGGGGAGCTGTTTTTT
j_gene: TRBJ2-1; abundance: many; d_gene: TRBD1; v_gene: TRBV20-1; CDR3aa: CSAYRGDEQFF; CDR3nt: TGCAGTGCTTACAGGGGAGATGAGCAGTTCTTC
j_gene: TRBJ1-1; abundance: NA; d_gene: NA; v_gene: TRBV21-1; CDR3aa: CASSKVGTGETGTEASF; CDR3nt: TGTGCCAGCAGCAAAGTCGGGACAGGGGAAACGGGCACTGAAGCTTCCTTT
j_gene: TRBJ1-5; abundance: few; d_gene: TRBD1; v_gene: TRBV19; CDR3aa: CASSITGDGQPQHF; CDR3nt: TGTGCCAGTAGTATAACAGGGGATGGTCAGCCCCAGCATTTT
j_gene: TRBJ2-3; abundance: many; d_gene: TRBD1; v_gene: TRBV29-1; CDR3aa: CSVRTGSTTDTQYF; CDR3nt: TGCAGCGTAAGGACAGGGTCAACGACAGATACGCAGTATTTT
j_gene: TRBJ1-5; abundance: many; d_gene: NA; v_gene: TRBV20-1; CDR3aa: CSARTVRDQPQHF; CDR3nt: TGCAGTGCCCGGACAGTGCGGGATCAGCCCCAGCATTTT
j_gene: TRBJ1-6; abundance: many; d_gene: NA; v_gene: TRBV14; CDR3aa: CASSLAGRSSPLHF; CDR3nt: TGTGCCAGCAGCCTGGCAGGGCGGTCGTCACCCCTCCACTTT
j_gene: TRBJ2-1; abundance: NA; d_gene: NA; v_gene: TRBV20-1; CDR3aa: CSAARRDSRSYNEQFF; CDR3nt: TGCAGTGCTGCTCGGAGGGACAGCCGCTCCTACAATGAGCAGTTCTTC
j_gene: TRBJ2-6; abundance: NA; d_gene: TRBD1; v_gene: TRBV5-1; CDR3aa: CASSLTGGSGANVLTF; CDR3nt: TGCGCCAGCAGCTTAACAGGGGGATCTGGGGCCAACGTCCTGACTTTC
j_gene: TRBJ1-5; abundance: many; d_gene: NA; v_gene: TRBV20-1; CDR3aa: CSAREGGRSQHF; CDR3nt: TGCAGTGCTAGAGAAGGTGGTAGGTCCCAGCATTTT
j_gene: TRBJ2-7; abundance: NA; d_gene: NA; v_gene: TRBV2; CDR3aa: CASSRTAYEQYF; CDR3nt: TGTGCCAGCAGTCGAACAGCCTACGAGCAGTACTTC
j_gene: TRBJ2-4; abundance: NA; d_gene: TRBD1; v_gene: TRBV20-1; CDR3aa: CSAGTGRNIQYF; CDR3nt: TGCAGTGCCGGGACAGGGAGAAACATTCAGTACTTC
j_gene: TRBJ1-2; abundance: NA; d_gene: NA; v_gene: TRBV3-1; CDR3aa: CASSQAAVRGGYTF; CDR3nt: TGTGCCAGCAGCCAAGCCGCCGTTCGTGGCGGCTACACCTTC
j_gene: TRBJ2-3; abundance: few; d_gene: NA; v_gene: TRBV18; CDR3aa: CASSPSRGDTQYF; CDR3nt: TGTGCCAGCTCACCTTCGCGAGGAGATACGCAGTATTTT
j_gene: TRBJ2-2; abundance: NA; d_gene: NA; v_gene: TRBV5-1; CDR3aa: CASSFGTGELFF; CDR3nt: TGCGCCAGCAGCTTCGGAACCGGGGAGCTGTTTTTT
j_gene: TRBJ2-7; abundance: many; d_gene: NA; v_gene: TRBV5-1; CDR3aa: CASSSSGTTYEQYF; CDR3nt: TGCGCCAGCAGCTCATCAGGGACCACCTACGAGCAGTACTTC
j_gene: TRBJ1-1; abundance: few; d_gene: NA; v_gene: TRBV7-9; CDR3aa: CASSLDMNTEAFF; CDR3nt: TGTGCCAGCAGCTTAGACATGAACACTGAAGCTTTCTTT
j_gene: TRBJ2-7; abundance: NA; d_gene: NA; v_gene: TRBV27; CDR3aa: CATKKQGAYEQYF; CDR3nt: TGTGCCACCAAAAAACAGGGTGCCTACGAGCAGTACTTC
j_gene: TRBJ1-2; abundance: many; d_gene: TRBD1; v_gene: TRBV4-1; CDR3aa: CASATGDSPSNYGYTF; CDR3nt: TGCGCCAGCGCTACAGGGGACTCCCCTTCTAACTATGGCTACACCTTC
j_gene: TRBJ2-5; abundance: NA; d_gene: NA; v_gene: TRBV7-2; CDR3aa: CASSLLPGYQETQYF; CDR3nt: TGTGCCAGCAGCCTTCTCCCAGGGTATCAAGAGACCCAGTACTTC
j_gene: TRBJ1-4; abundance: NA; d_gene: TRBD1; v_gene: TRBV29-1; CDR3aa: CSVMTGVHEKLFF; CDR3nt: TGCAGCGTGATGACAGGGGTTCATGAAAAACTGTTTTTT